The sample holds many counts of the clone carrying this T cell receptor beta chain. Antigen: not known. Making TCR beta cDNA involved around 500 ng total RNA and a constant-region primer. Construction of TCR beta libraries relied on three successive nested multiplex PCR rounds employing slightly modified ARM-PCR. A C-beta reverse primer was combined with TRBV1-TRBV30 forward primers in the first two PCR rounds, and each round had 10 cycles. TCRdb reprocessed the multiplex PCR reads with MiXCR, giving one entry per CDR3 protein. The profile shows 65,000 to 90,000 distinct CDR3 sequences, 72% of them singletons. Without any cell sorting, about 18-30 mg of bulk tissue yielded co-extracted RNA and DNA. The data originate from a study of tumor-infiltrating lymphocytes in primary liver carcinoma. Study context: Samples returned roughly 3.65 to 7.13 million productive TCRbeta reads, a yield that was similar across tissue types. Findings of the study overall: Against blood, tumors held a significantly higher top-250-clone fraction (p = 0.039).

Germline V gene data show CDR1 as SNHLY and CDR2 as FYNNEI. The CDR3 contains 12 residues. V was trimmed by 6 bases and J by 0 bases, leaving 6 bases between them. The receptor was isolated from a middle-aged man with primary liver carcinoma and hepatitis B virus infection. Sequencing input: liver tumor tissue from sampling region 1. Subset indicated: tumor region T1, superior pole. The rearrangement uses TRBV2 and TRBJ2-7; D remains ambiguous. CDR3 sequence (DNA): TGTGCCAGCAGGGTGAGCTCCTACGAGCAGTACTTC. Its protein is CASRVSSYEQYF.